This TCR beta chain was identified in a study of blood T cell repertoires in COVID-19. The wider study: T cells, B-cell-depleted T cells, or PBMCs provided the cDNA or gDNA that served as material.

This CDR3 contains 13 residues. Looked up from germline, CDR1 is MNHNY and CDR2 is SVGAGI (reference sequence). V gave up 2 bases and J gave up 5 bases, with 9 bases separating them. A single count supports this clone. In the study's own analysis: The assay estimated nucleated cells by amplifying reference gene primers. Some clones are missing from TCRdb's copy, which holds only in-frame ones; the method was immunoSEQ multiplex PCR. V and J calls plus clone size are reproduced from that table; the DNA served to infer D and trimming. The top ten clones hold 22% of a sample with tens of thousands of clones, 87% of them seen once.

The receptor was derived from a woman of 80 years or more with COVID-19, enrolled during active disease. Sequencing was carried out using peripheral blood. The genes are TRBV6-6 and TRBJ1-1; tentative D call: TRBD1 (5 bases). CDR3 in DNA: TGTGCCAGCAGTTACGGGGGAGGGACTGAAGCTTTCTTT. Its translation is CASSYGGGTEAFF.